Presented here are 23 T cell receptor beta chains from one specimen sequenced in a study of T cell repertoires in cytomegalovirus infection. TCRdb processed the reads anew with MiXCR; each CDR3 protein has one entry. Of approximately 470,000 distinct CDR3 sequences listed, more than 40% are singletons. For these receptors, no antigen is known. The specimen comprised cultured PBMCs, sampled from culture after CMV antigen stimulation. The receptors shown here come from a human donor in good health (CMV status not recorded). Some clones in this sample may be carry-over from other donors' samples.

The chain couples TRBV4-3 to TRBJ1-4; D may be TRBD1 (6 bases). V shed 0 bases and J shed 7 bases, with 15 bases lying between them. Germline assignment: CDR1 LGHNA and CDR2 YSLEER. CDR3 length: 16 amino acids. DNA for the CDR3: TGCGCCAGCAGCCAAGATGGGGCAGGGGAGGGTGAAAAACTGTTTTTT. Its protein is CASSQDGAGEGEKLFF.

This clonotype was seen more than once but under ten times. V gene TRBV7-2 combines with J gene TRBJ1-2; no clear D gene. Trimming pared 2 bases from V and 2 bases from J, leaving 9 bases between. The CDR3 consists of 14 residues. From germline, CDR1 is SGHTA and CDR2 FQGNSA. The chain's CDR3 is CASSLNAANYGYTF. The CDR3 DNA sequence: TGTGCCAGCAGCTTAAACGCGGCCAACTATGGCTACACCTTC.

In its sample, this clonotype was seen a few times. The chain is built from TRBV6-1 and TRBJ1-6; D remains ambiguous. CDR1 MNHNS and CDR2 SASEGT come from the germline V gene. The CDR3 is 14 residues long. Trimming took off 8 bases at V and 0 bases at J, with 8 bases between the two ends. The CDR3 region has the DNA TGTGCCAGCGAACCGAGCTCCTATAATTCACCCCTCCACTTT. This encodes CASEPSSYNSPLHF.

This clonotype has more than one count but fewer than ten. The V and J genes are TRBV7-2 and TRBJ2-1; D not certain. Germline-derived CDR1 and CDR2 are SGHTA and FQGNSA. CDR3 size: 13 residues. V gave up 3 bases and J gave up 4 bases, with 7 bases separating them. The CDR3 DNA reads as TGTGCCAGCAGCTTGGACGAGTACAATGAGCAGTTCTTC. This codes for CASSLDEYNEQFF.

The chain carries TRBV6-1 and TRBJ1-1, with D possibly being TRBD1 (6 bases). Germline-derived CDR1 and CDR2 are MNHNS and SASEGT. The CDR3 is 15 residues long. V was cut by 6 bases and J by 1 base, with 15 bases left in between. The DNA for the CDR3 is TGTGCCAGCAGCCTAAACGGACAGCCGAACACTGAAGCTTTCTTT. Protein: CASSLNGQPNTEAFF.

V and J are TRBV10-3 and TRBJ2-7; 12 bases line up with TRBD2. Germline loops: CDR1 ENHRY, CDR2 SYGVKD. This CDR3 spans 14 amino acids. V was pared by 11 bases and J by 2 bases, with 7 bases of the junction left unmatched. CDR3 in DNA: TGTGCCTCTCGGACTAGCGGGGCAACCTACGAGCAGTACTTC. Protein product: CASRTSGATYEQYF.

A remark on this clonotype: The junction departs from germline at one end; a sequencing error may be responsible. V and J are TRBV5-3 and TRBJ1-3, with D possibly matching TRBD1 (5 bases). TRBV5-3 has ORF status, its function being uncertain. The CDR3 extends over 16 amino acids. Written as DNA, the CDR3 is TGTGCCAGCAGCTTGGCCGGGACGGCCTCTGGAAACACCATATATTTT. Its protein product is CASSLAGTASGNTIYF.

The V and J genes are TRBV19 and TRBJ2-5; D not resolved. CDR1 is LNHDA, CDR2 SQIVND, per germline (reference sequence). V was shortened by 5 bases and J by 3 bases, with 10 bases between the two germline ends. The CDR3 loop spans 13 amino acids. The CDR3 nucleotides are TGTGCCAGTAGTTCCTCCCCCGAAGAGACCCAGTACTTC. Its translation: CASSSSPEETQYF.

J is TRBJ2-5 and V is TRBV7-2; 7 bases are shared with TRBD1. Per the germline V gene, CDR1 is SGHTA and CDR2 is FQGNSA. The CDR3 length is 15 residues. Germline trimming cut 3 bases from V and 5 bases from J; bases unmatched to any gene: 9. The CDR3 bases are TGTGCCAGCAGCTTCGTACAGGGGATGCGTGAGACCCAGTACTTC. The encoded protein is CASSFVQGMRETQYF. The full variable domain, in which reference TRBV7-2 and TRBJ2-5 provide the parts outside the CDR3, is GAGVSQSPSNKVTEKGKDVELRCDPISGHTALYWYRQSLGQGLEFLIYFQGNSAPDKSGLPSDRFSAERTGGSVSTLTIQRTQQEDSAVYLCASSFVQGMRETQYFGPGTRLLVL.

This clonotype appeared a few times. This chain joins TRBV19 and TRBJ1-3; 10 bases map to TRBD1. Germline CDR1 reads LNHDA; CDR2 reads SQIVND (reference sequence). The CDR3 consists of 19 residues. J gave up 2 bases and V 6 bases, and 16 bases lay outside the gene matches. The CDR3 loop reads CASRILTGTGAKTGNTIYF. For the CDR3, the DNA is TGTGCCAGTAGGATTCTCACCGGGACAGGGGCGAAAACTGGAAACACCATATATTTT.

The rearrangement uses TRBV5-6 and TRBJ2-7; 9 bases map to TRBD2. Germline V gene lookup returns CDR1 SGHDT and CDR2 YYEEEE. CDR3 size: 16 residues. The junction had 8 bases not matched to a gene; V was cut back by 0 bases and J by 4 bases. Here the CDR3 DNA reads TGTGCCAGCAGCTTGGATGGTAGCGGGAGATATTACGAGCAGTACTTC. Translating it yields CASSLDGSGRYYEQYF. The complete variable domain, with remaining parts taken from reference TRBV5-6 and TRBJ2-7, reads DAGVTQSPTHLIKTRGQQVTLRCSPKSGHDTVSWYQQALGQGPQFIFQYYEEEERQRGNFPDRFSGHQFPNYSSELNVNALLLGDSALYLCASSLDGSGRYYEQYFGPGTRLTVT.

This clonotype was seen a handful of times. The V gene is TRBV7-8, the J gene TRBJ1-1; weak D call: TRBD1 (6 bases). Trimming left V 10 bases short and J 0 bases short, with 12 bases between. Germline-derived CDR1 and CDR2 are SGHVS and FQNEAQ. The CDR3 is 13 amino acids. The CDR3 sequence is CAIRRGLNTEAFF. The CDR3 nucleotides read TGTGCCATCCGACGGGGGCTGAACACTGAAGCTTTCTTT.

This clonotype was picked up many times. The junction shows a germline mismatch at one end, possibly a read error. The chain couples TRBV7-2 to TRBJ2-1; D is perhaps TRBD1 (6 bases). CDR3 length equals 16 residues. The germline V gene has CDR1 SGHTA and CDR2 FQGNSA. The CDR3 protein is CATSSSMGANYNEQFF. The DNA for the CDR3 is TGTGCCACCAGCAGCTCAATGGGGGCAAACTACAATGAGCAGTTCTTC.

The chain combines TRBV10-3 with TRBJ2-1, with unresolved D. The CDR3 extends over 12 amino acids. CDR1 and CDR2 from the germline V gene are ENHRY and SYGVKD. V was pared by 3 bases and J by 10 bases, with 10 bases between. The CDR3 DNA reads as TGTGCCATCAGTGACGGTAAGCTGGAGCAGTTCTTC. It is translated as CAISDGKLEQFF.

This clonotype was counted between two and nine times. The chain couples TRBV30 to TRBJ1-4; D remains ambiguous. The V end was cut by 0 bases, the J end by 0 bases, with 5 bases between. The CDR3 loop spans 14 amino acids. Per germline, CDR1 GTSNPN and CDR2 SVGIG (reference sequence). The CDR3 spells CAWSVQTTNEKLFF. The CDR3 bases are TGTGCCTGGAGTGTACAGACAACTAATGAAAAACTGTTTTTT.

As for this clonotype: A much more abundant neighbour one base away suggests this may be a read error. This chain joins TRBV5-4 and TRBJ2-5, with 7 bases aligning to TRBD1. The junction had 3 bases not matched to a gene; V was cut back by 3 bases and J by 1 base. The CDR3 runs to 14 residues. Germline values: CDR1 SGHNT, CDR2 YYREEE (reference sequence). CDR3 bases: TGTGCCAGCAGCTACACAGGGGTCCAAGAGACCCAGTACTTC. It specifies CASSYTGVQETQYF.

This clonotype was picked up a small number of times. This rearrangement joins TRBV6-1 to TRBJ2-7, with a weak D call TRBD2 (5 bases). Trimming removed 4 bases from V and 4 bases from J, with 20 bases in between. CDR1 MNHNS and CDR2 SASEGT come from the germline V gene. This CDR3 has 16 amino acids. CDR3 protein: CASSVAGPPSGYEQYF. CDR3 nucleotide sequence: TGTGCCAGCAGTGTAGCCGGACCCCCATCGGGGTACGAGCAGTACTTC.

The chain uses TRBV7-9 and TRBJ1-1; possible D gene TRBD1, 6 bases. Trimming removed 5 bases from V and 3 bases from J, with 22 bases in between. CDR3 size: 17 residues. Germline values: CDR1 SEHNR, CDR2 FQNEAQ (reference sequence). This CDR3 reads CASSPRLGGLRDTEAFF. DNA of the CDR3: TGTGCCAGCAGCCCCCGATTGGGGGGGCTGAGGGACACTGAAGCTTTCTTT.

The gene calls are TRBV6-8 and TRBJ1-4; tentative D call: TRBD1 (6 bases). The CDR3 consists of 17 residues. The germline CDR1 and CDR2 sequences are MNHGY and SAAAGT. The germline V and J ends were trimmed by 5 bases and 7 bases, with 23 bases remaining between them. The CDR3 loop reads CASSAMKGDLRFEKLFF. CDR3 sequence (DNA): TGTGCCAGCAGTGCAATGAAGGGGGACCTTCGATTTGAAAAACTGTTTTTT.

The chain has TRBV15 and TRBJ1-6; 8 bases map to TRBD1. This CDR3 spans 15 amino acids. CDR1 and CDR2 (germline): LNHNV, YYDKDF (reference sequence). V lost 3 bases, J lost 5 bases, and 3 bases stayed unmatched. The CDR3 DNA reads TGTGCCACCAGCAGTGGACAGGGCAATAATTCACCCCTCCACTTT. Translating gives CATSSGQGNNSPLHF.

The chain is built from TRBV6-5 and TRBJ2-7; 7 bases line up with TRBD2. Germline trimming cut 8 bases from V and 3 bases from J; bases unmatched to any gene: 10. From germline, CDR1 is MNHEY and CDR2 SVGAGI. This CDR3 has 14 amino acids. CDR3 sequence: CASRRTRNSYEQYF. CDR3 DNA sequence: TGTGCCAGCCGACGGACTAGGAATAGCTACGAGCAGTACTTC.

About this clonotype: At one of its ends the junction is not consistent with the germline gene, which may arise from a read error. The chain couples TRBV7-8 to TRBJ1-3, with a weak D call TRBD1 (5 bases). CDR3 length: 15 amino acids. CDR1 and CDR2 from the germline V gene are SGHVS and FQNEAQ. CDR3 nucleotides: TGTGCCAGCAGCTTAGTTGAGGACTTTTCGGACACCATACATTTT. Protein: CASSLVEDFSDTIHF.

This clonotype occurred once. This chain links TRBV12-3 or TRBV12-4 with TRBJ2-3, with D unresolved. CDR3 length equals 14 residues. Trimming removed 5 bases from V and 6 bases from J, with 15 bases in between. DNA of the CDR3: TGTGCCAGCAGTCCCTCCACCCCGGCGGATACGCAGTATTTT. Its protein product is CASSPSTPADTQYF.